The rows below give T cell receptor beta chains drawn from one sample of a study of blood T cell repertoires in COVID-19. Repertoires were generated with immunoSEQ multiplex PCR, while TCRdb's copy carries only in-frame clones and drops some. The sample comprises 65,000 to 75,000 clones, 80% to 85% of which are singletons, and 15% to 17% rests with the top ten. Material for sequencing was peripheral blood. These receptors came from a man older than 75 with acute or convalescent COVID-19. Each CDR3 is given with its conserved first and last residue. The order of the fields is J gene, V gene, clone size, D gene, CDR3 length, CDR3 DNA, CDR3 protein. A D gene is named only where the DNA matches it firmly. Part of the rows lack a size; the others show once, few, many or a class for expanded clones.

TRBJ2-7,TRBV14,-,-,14,TGTGCCAGCAGCCCCGGGGAGTACAACTACGAGCAGTACTTC,CASSPGEYNYEQYF
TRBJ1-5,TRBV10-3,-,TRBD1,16,TGTGCCATCAGTGAGCGATCCGGGACAGGGTATCAGCCCCAGCATTTT,CAISERSGTGYQPQHF
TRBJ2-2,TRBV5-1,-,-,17,TGCGCCAGCAGCTCCAACCCCACGGGAGCGAACACCGGGGAGCTGTTTTTT,CASSSNPTGANTGELFF
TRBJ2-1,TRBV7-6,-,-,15,TGTGCCAGCAGCTCCCTACAGGGCCGACCGGATGAGCAGTTCTTC,CASSSLQGRPDEQFF
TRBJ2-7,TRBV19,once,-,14,TGTGCCAGTGCCCAGGGTGAAGGGCTCTACGAGCAGTACTTC,CASAQGEGLYEQYF
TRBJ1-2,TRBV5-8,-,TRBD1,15,TGTGCCAGCAGCACGCTGGGGACAGCCCTTAAAGGCTACACCTTC,CASSTLGTALKGYTF
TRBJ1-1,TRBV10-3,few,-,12,TGTGCCATCATGCAGGGGAACACTGAAGCTTTCTTT,CAIMQGNTEAFF
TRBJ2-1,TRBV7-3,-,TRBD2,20,TGTGCCAGCAGCTCCCTTGCTCCTTTGGGGCGGGAGGCCATTTACAATGAGCAGTTCTTC,CASSSLAPLGREAIYNEQFF
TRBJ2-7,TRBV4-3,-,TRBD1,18,TGCGCCAGCAGCCAAGATTGGGGAAACAGGGGGCGCGTCATCGAGCAGTACTTC,CASSQDWGNRGRVIEQYF
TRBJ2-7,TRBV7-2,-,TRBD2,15,TGTGCCAGCAGCCTGGGACTAGCGGGGACCTACGAGCAGTACTTC,CASSLGLAGTYEQYF
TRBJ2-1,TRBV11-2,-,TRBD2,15,TGTGCCAGCAGCTTATTTCGGGAGGTCTACAATGAGCAGTTCTTC,CASSLFREVYNEQFF
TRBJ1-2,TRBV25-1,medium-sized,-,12,TGTGCCAGCATGAACAGGGCGGATGGCTACACCTTC,CASMNRADGYTF
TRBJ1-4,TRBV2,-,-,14,TGTGCCAGCAGTCCCACAGCAACTAATGAAAAACTGTTTTTT,CASSPTATNEKLFF
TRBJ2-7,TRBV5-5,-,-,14,TGTGCCAGCAGCTCTAGGACAGCCTTCTACGAGCAGTACTTC,CASSSRTAFYEQYF
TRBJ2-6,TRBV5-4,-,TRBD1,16,TGTGCCAGCAGCCCCACAGGGGATCCTGGGGCCAACGTCCTGACTTTC,CASSPTGDPGANVLTF
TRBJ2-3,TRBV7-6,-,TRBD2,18,TGTGCCAGCAGCTTAGGGGCGGGAGGGCCCTTGGTCACAGATACGCAGTATTTT,CASSLGAGGPLVTDTQYF
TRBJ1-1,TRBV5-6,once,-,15,TGTGCCAGCAGCTTGGTGGGGCGGGGTAGCACTGAAGCTTTCTTT,CASSLVGRGSTEAFF
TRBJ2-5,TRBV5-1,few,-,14,TGCGCCAGCAGCCCGGGACTGTTTCAAGAGACCCAGTACTTC,CASSPGLFQETQYF
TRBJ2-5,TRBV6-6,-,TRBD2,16,TGTGCCAGCAGTTACTCCCGTAGCGGGTACCAAGAGACCCAGTACTTC,CASSYSRSGYQETQYF
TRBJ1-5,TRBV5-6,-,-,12,TGTGCCAGCAGCTTTTGGTCAGGGCATCAGCATTTT,CASSFWSGHQHF
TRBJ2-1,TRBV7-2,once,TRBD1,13,TGTGCCAGCAGCTCCCGAAGGGGGCATGAGCAGTTCTTC,CASSSRRGHEQFF
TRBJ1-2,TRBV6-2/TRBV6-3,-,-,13,TGTGCCAGCAGTTGGAGCATGGTCTATGGCTACACCTTC,CASSWSMVYGYTF
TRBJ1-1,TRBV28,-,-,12,TGTGCCAGCAGCACGGGGTTCGCAAATTCTTTCTTT,CASSTGFANSFF
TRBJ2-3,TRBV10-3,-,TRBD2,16,TGTGCCATCAGTGAGAGGACTAGCGGGAGAGGGGATACGCAGTATTTT,CAISERTSGRGDTQYF
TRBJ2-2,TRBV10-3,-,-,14,TGTGCCATCAGCCGGACAGACAACACCGGGGAGCTGTTTTTT,CAISRTDNTGELFF
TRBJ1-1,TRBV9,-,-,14,TGTGCCAGCAGCGTAGAAAGCGTGAACACTGAAGCTTTCTTT,CASSVESVNTEAFF
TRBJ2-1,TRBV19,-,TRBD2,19,TGTGCCAGTAGTATGCTCGGTTGGACTAGCGGGGGAACCTACAATGAGCAGTTCTTC,CASSMLGWTSGGTYNEQFF
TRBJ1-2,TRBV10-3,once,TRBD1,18,TGTGCCACGAGGGATGGGGACAGGGGGATCGGCACTGACTATGGCTACACCTTC,CATRDGDRGIGTDYGYTF
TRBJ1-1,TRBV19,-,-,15,TGTGCCAGTAGTAGGGACGGGACACCGAACACTGAAGCTTTCTTT,CASSRDGTPNTEAFF
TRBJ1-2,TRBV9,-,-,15,TGTGCCAGCAGCGTAGACGCGGGGTTTTACTATGGCTACACCTTC,CASSVDAGFYYGYTF
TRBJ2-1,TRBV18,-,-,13,TGTGCCAGCTCACCAAACAGTAGGGGTGAGCAGTTCTTC,CASSPNSRGEQFF
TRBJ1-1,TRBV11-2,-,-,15,TGTGCCAGCAGCTCGGAACTTCGACTCGGCTCTGAAGCTTTCTTT,CASSSELRLGSEAFF
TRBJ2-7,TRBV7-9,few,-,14,TGTGCCAGCAGCCCAGAGGCGGAAGACTACGAGCAGTACTTC,CASSPEAEDYEQYF
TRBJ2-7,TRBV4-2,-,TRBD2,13,TGTGCCAGCAGCCAGTCGGGACTAGCGGAACTGTACTTC,CASSQSGLAELYF
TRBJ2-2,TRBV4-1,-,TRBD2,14,TGCGCCAGCAGAGTCGGGGGGGCCTTCGGGGAGCTGTTTTTT,CASRVGGAFGELFF
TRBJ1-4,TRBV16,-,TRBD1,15,TGTGCCAGCAGCCGGCGGACAGGGCCTAATGAAAAACTGTTTTTT,CASSRRTGPNEKLFF
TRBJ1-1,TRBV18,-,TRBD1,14,TGTGCCAGCTCGCCAGGGGGCCTGAACACTGAAGCTTTCTTT,CASSPGGLNTEAFF
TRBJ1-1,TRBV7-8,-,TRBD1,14,TGTGCCAGCAGCTACCGACAGGGAAGCACTGAAGCTTTCTTT,CASSYRQGSTEAFF
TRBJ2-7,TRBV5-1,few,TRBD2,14,TGCGCCAGCAGCTTTGGCGGGGGAAGCTACGAGCAGTACTTC,CASSFGGGSYEQYF
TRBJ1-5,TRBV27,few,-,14,TGTGCCAGCAGTCACAGGGATAGCAATCAGCCCCAGCATTTT,CASSHRDSNQPQHF
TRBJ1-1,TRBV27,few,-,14,TGTGCCAGCAGTTTAGCAGGGGTGAACACTGAAGCTTTCTTT,CASSLAGVNTEAFF
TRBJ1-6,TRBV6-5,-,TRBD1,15,TGTGCCAGCAGACAGGGGCCGATTGAAAATTCACCCCTCCACTTT,CASRQGPIENSPLHF
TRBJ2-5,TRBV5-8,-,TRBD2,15,TGTGCCAGCAGCCCCGGGGGGGGGCAGCAAGAGACCCAGTACTTC,CASSPGGGQQETQYF
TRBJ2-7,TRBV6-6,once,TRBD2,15,TGTGCCAGCAGTGGACTAGCGGGAGACCCCCACGAGCAGTACTTC,CASSGLAGDPHEQYF
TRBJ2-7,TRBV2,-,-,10,TGTGCCAGCGGACAGTACGAGCAGTACTTC,CASGQYEQYF
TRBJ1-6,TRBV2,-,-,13,TGTGCCAGCACCGATAAGGCGGTTTCACCCCTCCACTTT,CASTDKAVSPLHF
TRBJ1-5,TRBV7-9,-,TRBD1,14,TGTGCCAGCAGCCAGGGACAGACAATTCAGCCCCAGCATTTT,CASSQGQTIQPQHF
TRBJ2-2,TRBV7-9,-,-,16,TGTGCCAGCAGCTTAGGTCTTGGGCAGGGCACCGGGGAGCTGTTTTTT,CASSLGLGQGTGELFF
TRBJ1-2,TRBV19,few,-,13,TGTGCCAGTAGCTCAGGGGAACGCTATGGCTACACCTTC,CASSSGERYGYTF
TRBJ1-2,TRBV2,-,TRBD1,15,TGTGCCAGCCGGTTAAACAGGGGGCCGGGGAAAGGCTACACCTTC,CASRLNRGPGKGYTF
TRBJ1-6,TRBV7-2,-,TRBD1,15,TGTGCCAGCAGCCGGACAGGGGATGGGAGTTCACCCCTCCACTTT,CASSRTGDGSSPLHF